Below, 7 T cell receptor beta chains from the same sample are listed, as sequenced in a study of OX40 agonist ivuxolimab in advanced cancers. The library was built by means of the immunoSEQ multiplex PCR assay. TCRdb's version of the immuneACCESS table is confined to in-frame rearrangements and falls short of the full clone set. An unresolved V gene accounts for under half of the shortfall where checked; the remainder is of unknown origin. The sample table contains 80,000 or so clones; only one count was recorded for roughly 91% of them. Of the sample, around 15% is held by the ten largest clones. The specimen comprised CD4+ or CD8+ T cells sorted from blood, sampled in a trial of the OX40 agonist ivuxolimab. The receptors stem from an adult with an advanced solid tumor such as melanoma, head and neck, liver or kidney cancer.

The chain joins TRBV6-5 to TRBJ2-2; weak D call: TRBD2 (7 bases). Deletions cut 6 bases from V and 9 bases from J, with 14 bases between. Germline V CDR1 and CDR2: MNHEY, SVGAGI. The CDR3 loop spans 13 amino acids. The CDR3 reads CASRLGGGRELFF. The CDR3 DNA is TGTGCCAGCAGACTGGGGGGGGGCCGGGAGCTGTTTTTT.

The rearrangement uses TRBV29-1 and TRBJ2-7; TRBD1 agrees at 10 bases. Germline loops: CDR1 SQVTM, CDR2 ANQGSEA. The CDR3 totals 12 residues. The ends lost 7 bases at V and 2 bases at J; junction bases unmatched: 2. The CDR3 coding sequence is TGCAGCGCGGGACAGGGGACCTACGAGCAGTACTTC. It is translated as CSAGQGTYEQYF.

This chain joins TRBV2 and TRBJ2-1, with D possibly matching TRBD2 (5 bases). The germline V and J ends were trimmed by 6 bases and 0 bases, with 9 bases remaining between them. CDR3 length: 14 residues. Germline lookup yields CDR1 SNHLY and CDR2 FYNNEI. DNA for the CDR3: TGTGCCAGCAGGGAGGTGAGCTCCTACAATGAGCAGTTCTTC. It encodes CASREVSSYNEQFF.

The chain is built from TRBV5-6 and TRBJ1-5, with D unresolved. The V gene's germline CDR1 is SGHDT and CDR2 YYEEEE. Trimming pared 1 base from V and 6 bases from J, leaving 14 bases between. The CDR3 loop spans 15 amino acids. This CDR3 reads CASSLRGFGGQPQHF. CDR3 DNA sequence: TGTGCCAGCAGCTTGAGAGGGTTTGGTGGTCAGCCCCAGCATTTT.

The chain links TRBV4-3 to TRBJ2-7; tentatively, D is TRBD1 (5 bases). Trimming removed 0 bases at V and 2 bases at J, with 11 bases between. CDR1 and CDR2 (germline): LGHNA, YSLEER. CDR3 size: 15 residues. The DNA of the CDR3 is TGCGCCAGCAGCCAAGAAGGCCAGGGCACCTACGAGCAGTACTTC. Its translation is CASSQEGQGTYEQYF.

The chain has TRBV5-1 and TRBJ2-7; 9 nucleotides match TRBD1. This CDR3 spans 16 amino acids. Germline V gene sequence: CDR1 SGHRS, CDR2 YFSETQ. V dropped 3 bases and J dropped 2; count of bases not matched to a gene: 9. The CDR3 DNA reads TGCGCCAGCAGCTCGACGACAGGGGGACGCCCCTACGAGCAGTACTTC. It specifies CASSSTTGGRPYEQYF.

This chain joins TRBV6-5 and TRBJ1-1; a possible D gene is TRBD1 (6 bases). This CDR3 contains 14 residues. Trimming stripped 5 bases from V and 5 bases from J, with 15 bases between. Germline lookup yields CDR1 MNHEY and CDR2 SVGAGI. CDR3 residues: CASSPRGPGTEAFF. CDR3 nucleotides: TGTGCCAGCAGTCCCAGGGGCCCGGGGACTGAAGCTTTCTTT.